A single T cell receptor beta chain is shown here with its context. The record originates from a study of patients and donors after allogeneic stem cell transplantation. V dropped 8 bases and J dropped 0 bases, with 3 bases sitting between them. The CDR3 loop spans 11 amino acids. TCRdb re-called the RT-PCR reads through MiXCR, storing one row per CDR3 protein. Of about 210,000 distinct CDR3 sequences listed, about 38% are singletons. The rearrangement links TRBV12-3 or TRBV12-4 to TRBJ2-3, with D unresolved. The TCR sequence derives from a human donor who was either an allogeneic HSCT recipient or a stem cell or donor lymphocyte infusion donor (not recorded which). It is not recorded whose cells these are; they may come from a transplant donor. The specimen sequenced was blood, either unsorted or a sorted T cell fraction (not recorded which). The CDR3 sequence is CASPSTDTQYF. DNA of the CDR3: TGTGCCAGCCCAAGCACAGATACGCAGTATTTT.